This T cell receptor (beta chain) was captured in a study of blood T cell repertoires in COVID-19. The overall study: Donors in the United States, Italy and Spain gave samples during acute or convalescent COVID-19.

In the authors' workflow: For nucleated cells, counts were estimated from reference gene primer amplification. Profiling relied on immunoSEQ multiplex PCR, and the TCRdb table lists in-frame clones only, not all of them. V, J and clone size derive from that table, while D and trimming were established from the DNA sequence. The sample yields around 70,000 clones, about 69% seen once. Looked up from germline, CDR1 is SQVTM and CDR2 is ANQGSEA. V was pared by 4 bases and J by 7 bases, with 19 bases between. The CDR3 extends over 15 amino acids. This TCR came from a man between 65 and 85 years old with acute or convalescent COVID-19. The chain uses TRBV29-1 and TRBJ1-4, with D possibly matching TRBD1 (5 bases). The sequenced sample was peripheral blood. The CDR3 loop is CSVVNAGIDGEKLFF. In DNA, the CDR3 is TGCAGCGTTGTAAACGCAGGGATAGATGGTGAAAAACTGTTTTTT.